Following are 17 T cell receptor beta chains from one sample sequenced in a study of blood T cell repertoires in COVID-19. Using immunoSEQ multiplex PCR, the repertoire was profiled, and TCRdb retains in-frame clones only, with some absent. The sample lists about 400,000 clones, around 87% seen once, with more than 1.5% in the top ten. The specimen sequenced was PBMCs or T cells enriched from blood (not recorded which). All receptors derive from a man in his forties or fifties in a cohort exposed to, infected with or recovered from COVID-19 (not recorded which).

The chain combines TRBV11-2 with TRBJ1-2; the match to TRBD1 covers 8 bases. CDR3 length: 13 residues. Trimming removed 4 bases from V and 7 bases from J; junction bases left unmatched: 5. Germline-derived CDR1 and CDR2 are SGHAT and FQNNGV. The CDR3 spells CASSSRDRSGYTF. The CDR3 DNA sequence: TGTGCCAGCAGCTCGCGGGACAGGAGTGGCTACACCTTC.

V usage is TRBV5-4 and J usage is TRBJ2-2; 13 nucleotides agree with TRBD2. The germline gives CDR1 SGHNT, CDR2 YYREEE (reference sequence). The V gene end was trimmed by 4 bases and the J gene end by 6 bases; junction bases not matched to a gene: 6. The CDR3 covers 16 residues. Here the CDR3 reads CASSRTSGSRAGELFF. The CDR3 nucleotides read TGTGCCAGCAGCAGGACTAGCGGGAGTCGGGCCGGGGAGCTGTTTTTT.

The V and J genes are TRBV29-1 and TRBJ2-3; the match to TRBD2 covers 11 bases. The J segment lost 1 base and the V segment lost 2 bases, leaving 2 bases of the junction unmatched. This CDR3 spans 15 amino acids. Germline CDR1 SQVTM, CDR2 ANQGSEA. The CDR3 DNA reads as TGCAGCGTTGAACTACTAGCGGGAGGCACAGATACGCAGTATTTT. Residues: CSVELLAGGTDTQYF.

CDR3 in amino acids: CASSLLGGVKTGELFF. In nucleotides, the CDR3 is TGCGCCAGCAGCCTCTTAGGGGGAGTTAAGACCGGGGAGCTGTTTTTT. J is TRBJ2-2 and V is TRBV5-1, with D possibly matching TRBD1 (6 bases). The V end was cut by 4 bases, the J end by 5 bases, with 18 bases between. Germline values: CDR1 SGHRS, CDR2 YFSETQ. The CDR3 sequence is 16 residues long.

The chain employs TRBV7-3 and TRBJ2-2; TRBD1 agrees at 8 bases. CDR1 is SGHTA, CDR2 FQGTGA, per germline. This CDR3 spans 17 amino acids. The V segment lost 1 base and the J segment 1 base; nucleotides outside the gene matches: 5. The CDR3 spells CASSLNPGTGNTGELFF. The CDR3, as DNA: TGTGCCAGCAGCTTAAATCCCGGGACAGGGAACACCGGGGAGCTGTTTTTT.

The rearrangement links TRBV7-2 to TRBJ1-4; maybe TRBD1 (5 bases). V shed 2 bases and J shed 7 bases, with 14 bases lying between them. Per the germline V gene, CDR1 is SGHTA and CDR2 is FQGNSA. The CDR3 length is 15 residues. CDR3 nucleotides: TGTGCCAGCAGCTTAAATATTATAAGGGGTGAAAAACTGTTTTTT. Translation: CASSLNIIRGEKLFF.

In this sample, this clone turned up once. The V call is TRBV6-5, the J call TRBJ1-2; 7 bases agree with TRBD1. The CDR3 has 14 amino acids. Germline V gene lookup returns CDR1 MNHEY and CDR2 SVGAGI. Trimming removed 7 bases from V and 4 bases from J; junction bases left unmatched: 9. DNA for the CDR3: TGTGCCAGCAACCCGGGACAGAGTCTCTATGGCTACACCTTC. Translated, it gives CASNPGQSLYGYTF.

The chain links TRBV4-2 to TRBJ2-3; a possible D gene is TRBD2 (5 bases). The V end was cut by 8 bases, the J end by 0 bases, with 12 bases between. Per the germline V gene, CDR1 is LGHNA and CDR2 is YNFKEQ. The CDR3 extends over 14 amino acids. The CDR3 sequence is CASQKWTSTDTQYF. The CDR3 DNA reads TGTGCCAGCCAGAAGTGGACTAGCACAGATACGCAGTATTTT.

The chain carries TRBV6-5 and TRBJ2-7, with 8 bases matching TRBD1. Looked up from germline, CDR1 is MNHEY and CDR2 is SVGAGI. CDR3 length equals 15 residues. Trimming cost V 2 bases and J 7 bases; bases outside gene matches: 10. The CDR3 DNA follows: TGTGCCAGCAGTTACGACGGACAGGGTTCGCAAGAGCAGTACTTC. It codes for CASSYDGQGSQEQYF.

The J gene is TRBJ2-2, the V gene TRBV5-1; no firm D call. CDR3 length: 14 amino acids. V lost 5 bases, J lost 5 bases, and 13 bases lay in between. Per the germline V gene, CDR1 is SGHRS and CDR2 is YFSETQ. The CDR3 protein is CASSRLTGTGELFF. CDR3 coding DNA: TGCGCCAGCAGTCGTCTAACCGGTACCGGGGAGCTGTTTTTT. Full variable domain (outside the CDR3, taken from reference TRBV5-1 and TRBJ2-2): KAGVTQTPRYLIKTRGQQVTLSCSPISGHRSVSWYQQTPGQGLQFLFEYFSETQRNKGNFPGRFSGRQFSNSRSEMNVSTLELGDSALYLCASSRLTGTGELFFGEGSRLTVL.

This chain uses TRBV5-4 with TRBJ1-2; possibly TRBD1 for D (6 bases). This CDR3 spans 14 amino acids. V gave up 0 bases and J gave up 2 bases, with 8 bases separating them. The germline CDR1 and CDR2 sequences are SGHNT and YYREEE (reference sequence). CDR3 sequence (DNA): TGTGCCAGCAGCTTGGACAGGGCGAACTATGGCTACACCTTC. This gives the protein CASSLDRANYGYTF.

The V and J genes are TRBV6-5 and TRBJ1-5, with 9 bases that match TRBD1. V shed 9 bases, J shed 5 bases, and the junction held 11 bases outside the gene matches. CDR1 is MNHEY and CDR2 is SVGAGI in the germline V gene. CDR3 size: 15 residues. CDR3 nucleotides: TGTGCCAGTGCGAACCGGGACAGGGAAGATCAGCCCCAGCATTTT. It yields the protein CASANRDREDQPQHF.

The table lists this clone with a few counts. V usage is TRBV28 and J usage is TRBJ2-1; 13 nucleotides line up with TRBD2. The length of the CDR3 is 21 residues. J gave up 8 bases and V 1 base, and 20 bases lay outside the gene matches. CDR1 and CDR2 from the germline V gene are MDHEN and SYDVKM. For the CDR3, the DNA is TGTGCCAGCAGTTTATTTACTTCTCCCCTCTGGACTAGCGGGAGTATCTATGAGCAGTTCTTC. Protein product: CASSLFTSPLWTSGSIYEQFF. The variable domain in full, with the rest retrieved from reference TRBV28 and TRBJ2-1, is DVKVTQSSRYLVKRTGEKVFLECVQDMDHENMFWYRQDPGLGLRLIYFSYDVKMKEKGDIPEGYSVSREKKERFSLILESASTNQTSMYLCASSLFTSPLWTSGSIYEQFFGPGTRLTVL.

The CDR3 sequence: CASSPGAGTWTEQFF. The CDR3 nucleotides read TGTGCCAGCTCACCAGGGGCGGGGACGTGGACTGAGCAGTTCTTC. The chain recombines TRBV18 with TRBJ2-1; D is possibly TRBD2 (6 bases). Looked up from germline, CDR1 is KGHSH and CDR2 is LQKENI. The CDR3 extends over 15 amino acids. Trimming removed 2 bases at V and 9 bases at J, with 17 bases between.

The J gene is TRBJ1-2, the V gene TRBV28; TRBD1 matches 10 bases. The J segment lost 4 bases and the V segment lost 5 bases, leaving 13 bases of the junction unmatched. CDR1 and CDR2 from the germline V gene are MDHEN and SYDVKM. This CDR3 has 17 residues. This chain's CDR3 is CASSGSVGTGESYGYTF. CDR3 coding DNA: TGTGCCAGCAGTGGATCGGTAGGGACAGGGGAAAGCTATGGCTACACCTTC.

The CDR3 spells CASSSLAVSYEQYF. DNA for the CDR3: TGTGCCAGCAGTTCGCTAGCGGTCTCCTACGAGCAGTACTTC. The rearrangement joins TRBV27 to TRBJ2-7; 7 bases line up with TRBD2. CDR1 MNHEY and CDR2 SMNVEV come from the germline V gene (reference sequence). The CDR3 loop spans 14 amino acids. V lost 4 bases to trimming and J lost 0 bases; unmatched junction nucleotides: 3.

A few counts support this clone. The chain recombines TRBV28 with TRBJ1-2; no firm D call. Trimming left V 6 bases short and J 2 bases short, with 10 bases between. CDR3 length: 13 residues. Germline V gene data show CDR1 as MDHEN and CDR2 as SYDVKM. Written as DNA, the CDR3 is TGTGCCAGCAGCCCCGGTCTCAACTATGGCTACACCTTC. Encoded protein: CASSPGLNYGYTF.